The 28 T cell receptor beta chains presented below share a single source sample, sequenced in a study of T cell responses to AZD1222 COVID-19 vaccine. Clones were read by immunoSEQ multiplex PCR, and TCRdb kept only the in-frame ones, dropping some. Of fewer than 150,000 clones in the sample, roughly 89% were seen once. The material sequenced was peripheral blood, taken on day 0 of AZD1222 vaccination. These receptors all stem from an adult in good health.

The chain has TRBV12-5 and TRBJ2-5, with D perhaps matching TRBD1 (5 bases). Germline V gene sequence: CDR1 LGHNT, CDR2 FRNRAP. The CDR3 extends over 15 amino acids. V was clipped by 1 base and J by 0 bases, with 9 bases between them. In nucleotides, the CDR3 is TGTGCTAGTGGTTTGGGCCGACAGAACCAAGAGACCCAGTACTTC. Protein sequence: CASGLGRQNQETQYF.

This CDR3 reads CASSMRTVNEQFF. CDR3 DNA: TGTGCCAGCAGTATGAGGACAGTTAATGAGCAGTTCTTC. The chain links TRBV12-3 or TRBV12-4 to TRBJ2-1; a possible D gene is TRBD1 (6 bases). CDR3 length: 13 amino acids. V was trimmed by 5 bases and J by 7 bases, leaving 12 bases between them.

The genes are TRBV5-8 and TRBJ2-2; D gene unclear. In germline, CDR1 is SGHTS, CDR2 YDEGEE. The CDR3 runs to 13 residues. V shed 4 bases and J shed 0 bases, with 4 bases lying between them. The CDR3 DNA follows: TGTGCCAGCAGCGTCGCGAACACCGGGGAGCTGTTTTTT. Protein: CASSVANTGELFF.

The chain recombines TRBV6-2 or TRBV6-3 with TRBJ1-4; possibly TRBD1 for D (5 bases). V gave up 3 bases and J gave up 2 bases, with 13 bases separating them. Germline V gives CDR1 MNHEY, CDR2 SVGEGT. This CDR3 has 16 residues. CDR3: CASSYRPAGTNEKLFF. In nucleotides, the CDR3 is TGTGCCAGCAGTTATAGACCGGCAGGGACTAATGAAAAACTGTTTTTT.

The rearrangement uses TRBV27 and TRBJ2-1; 8 bases agree with TRBD2. Germline assignment: CDR1 MNHEY and CDR2 SMNVEV (reference sequence). The CDR3 contains 14 residues. V was pared by 7 bases and J by 2 bases, with 4 bases of the junction left unmatched. As DNA, the CDR3 is TGTGCCAGCATGGACGGGGGGGCCTACAATGAGCAGTTCTTC. Translating it yields CASMDGGAYNEQFF.

The rearrangement links TRBV20-1 to TRBJ1-2; D not resolved. Germline V gives CDR1 DFQATT, CDR2 SNEGSKA (reference sequence). Trimming took 6 bases from V and 0 from J, leaving 11 bases between them. CDR3 size: 13 residues. Here the CDR3 reads CSASGRSNYGYTF. CDR3 bases: TGCAGTGCCAGTGGCAGGTCTAACTATGGCTACACCTTC.

This clone was seen a few times. This sequence joins TRBV10-3 and TRBJ1-3; weak D call: TRBD1 (5 bases). There are 13 residues in the CDR3. V was trimmed by 9 bases and J by 4 bases, leaving 13 bases between them. Germline V gives CDR1 ENHRY, CDR2 SYGVKD. CDR3 sequence: CAIGTGGGNTIYF. The DNA of the CDR3 is TGTGCCATAGGAACCGGGGGAGGAAACACCATATATTTT.

The V gene is TRBV28, the J gene TRBJ1-2; no reliable D call. Germline loops: CDR1 MDHEN, CDR2 SYDVKM. V was trimmed by 5 bases and J by 4 bases, leaving 5 bases between them. CDR3 size: 11 residues. The CDR3 DNA is TGTGCCAGCAGTACTGCCTATGGCTACACCTTC. This sequence encodes CASSTAYGYTF.

The table lists this clone with a few counts. This chain joins TRBV28 and TRBJ1-2; D not resolved. V lost 1 base and J lost 8, with 20 bases in between. Germline CDR1 is MDHEN and CDR2 is SYDVKM. The CDR3 covers 16 residues. The CDR3: CASSLSATSPLRGYTF. The CDR3 DNA reads as TGTGCCAGCAGTTTATCAGCCACAAGTCCTCTGAGGGGCTACACCTTC.

The rearrangement uses TRBV10-2 and TRBJ1-4; the D is unclear. The CDR3 contains 17 residues. Germline CDR1 is WSHSY and CDR2 is SAAADI. V lost 3 bases and J lost 3, with 17 bases in between. The CDR3 here is CASSDGKGKGANEKLFF. For the CDR3, the DNA is TGCGCCAGCAGTGACGGAAAAGGGAAGGGCGCTAATGAAAAACTGTTTTTT.

The rearrangement joins TRBV15 to TRBJ2-1, with TRBD2 identical over 9 bases. This CDR3 region has 17 residues. Per germline, CDR1 LNHNV and CDR2 YYDKDF (reference sequence). J lost 2 bases, V lost 0 bases, and 5 bases had no gene match. CDR3 loop: CATSRDRREGPYNEQFF. CDR3 in DNA: TGTGCCACCAGCAGAGATAGGCGGGAGGGACCCTACAATGAGCAGTTCTTC. Variable domain in full (rest from reference TRBV15 and TRBJ2-1): DAMVIQNPRYQVTQFGKPVTLSCSQTLNHNVMYWYQQKSSQAPKLLFHYYDKDFNNEADTPDNFQSRRPNTSFCFLDIRSPGLGDTAMYLCATSRDRREGPYNEQFFGPGTRLTVL.

This clone was seen just once. This chain connects TRBV10-1 to TRBJ1-6; D is possibly TRBD1 (5 bases). CDR3 size: 14 residues. Germline CDR1 is WNHNN and CDR2 is SYGVQD (reference sequence). Trimming pared 5 bases from V and 9 bases from J, leaving 14 bases between. CDR3 loop: CASSPRESLSPLHF. In DNA form, the CDR3 reads TGCGCCAGCAGTCCCAGGGAATCTCTTTCACCCCTCCACTTT.

The sample holds one count of this clone. V usage is TRBV18 and J usage is TRBJ1-3, with 9 bases fitting TRBD1. V lost 2 bases and J lost 0; bases outside the gene matches: 5. In germline, CDR1 is KGHSH, CDR2 LQKENI. The CDR3 sequence is 17 residues long. CDR3 sequence: CASSPAGTGTSGNTIYF. DNA for the CDR3: TGTGCCAGCTCACCAGCCGGGACAGGGACCTCTGGAAACACCATATATTTT.

J is TRBJ2-2 and V is TRBV5-6; D perhaps matches TRBD1 (6 bases). Trimming took 0 bases from V and 7 from J, leaving 10 bases between them. Per germline, CDR1 SGHDT and CDR2 YYEEEE. The CDR3 is 14 amino acids. The CDR3 loop is CASSLDRAVGELFF. The CDR3 DNA reads as TGTGCCAGCAGCTTGGACAGGGCGGTCGGGGAGCTGTTTTTT.

This chain links TRBV21-1 with TRBJ2-1; the table assigns TRBD2, which was not confirmed against the DNA. TRBV21-1 is classified as a pseudogene. The CDR3 is 21 residues long. The CDR3: CASITLTPRLAGDADYNEQFF. DNA for the CDR3: TGTGCCAGCATAACCTTAACCCCCCGGCTAGCGGGAGATGCGGACTACAATGAGCAGTTCTTC.

This chain joins TRBV10-3 and TRBJ1-1; 7 bases map to TRBD1. The CDR3 length is 13 residues. Per germline, CDR1 ENHRY and CDR2 SYGVKD. J gave up 4 bases and V 10 bases, and 9 bases lay outside the gene matches. The CDR3 coding sequence is TGTGCCAGTACGACAGGGTCGGGCACTGAAGCTTTCTTT. Protein sequence: CASTTGSGTEAFF.

CDR3: CASSHDPLEEETSYEQYF. CDR3 nucleotide sequence: TGTGCCAGCAGTCATGACCCGTTGGAGGAGGAGACCTCCTACGAGCAGTACTTC. The chain joins TRBV9 to TRBJ2-7, with D possibly being TRBD2 (5 bases). Per germline, CDR1 SGDLS and CDR2 YYNGEE. This CDR3 spans 18 amino acids. Between the trimmed V and J ends, which lost 5 bases and 0 bases, there was a span of 24 bases.

This clone has only one observation. This chain connects TRBV12-5 to TRBJ1-1; D call uncertain. V lost 5 bases and J lost 6, with 13 bases in between. This CDR3 contains 13 residues. CDR1 and CDR2 (germline): LGHNT, FRNRAP. The CDR3 here is CASGTKQLSEAFF. In DNA, the CDR3 is TGTGCTAGTGGTACCAAGCAATTGTCTGAAGCTTTCTTT. The entire variable domain, with the rest obtained from reference TRBV12-5 and TRBJ1-1, is as follows: DARVTQTPRHKVTEMGQEVTMRCQPILGHNTVFWYRQTMMQGLELLAYFRNRAPLDDSGMPKDRFSAEMPDATLATLKIQPSEPRDSAVYFCASGTKQLSEAFFGQGTRLTVV.

The V call is TRBV12-5, the J call TRBJ1-5; possibly TRBD1 for D (5 bases). Germline CDR1 and CDR2: LGHNT and FRNRAP. The CDR3 covers 15 residues. V shed 2 bases and J shed 5 bases, with 13 bases lying between them. The CDR3 coding sequence is TGTGCTAGTGGTTTGAGGGGTAGGGGCGATCAGCCCCAGCATTTT. Its translation is CASGLRGRGDQPQHF.

CDR3 nucleotides: TGTGCCATTACAGGGGGCCCCTTTTCACAGCCCCAGCATTTT. Its translation is CAITGGPFSQPQHF. The chain has TRBV28 and TRBJ1-5; 9 positions agree with TRBD1. V was clipped by 10 bases and J by 7 bases; unmatched bases: 11. There are 14 residues in the CDR3. Germline V gene lookup returns CDR1 MDHEN and CDR2 SYDVKM.

The chain couples TRBV10-3 to TRBJ1-5, with TRBD1 identical over 10 bases. J lost 7 bases, V lost 11 bases, and 11 bases had no gene match. Germline CDR1 and CDR2: ENHRY and SYGVKD. This CDR3 spans 14 amino acids. This CDR3 is CACTGTGDGQPQHF. DNA for the CDR3: TGTGCCTGTACCGGGACAGGGGATGGACAGCCCCAGCATTTT.

CDR3 nucleotides: TGTGCCAGCTCACCGGGCCAAGAGACCCAGTACTTC. It encodes CASSPGQETQYF. V gene TRBV18 combines with J gene TRBJ2-5, with D hard to call. Germline values: CDR1 KGHSH, CDR2 LQKENI. Trimming cost V 3 bases and J 1 base, with 3 bases left between them. The CDR3 is 12 amino acids.

The chain links TRBV5-1 to TRBJ1-1, with TRBD1 matching over 10 bases. The V and J ends lost 0 bases and 6 bases, in that order; junction bases with no gene match: 11. The V gene's germline CDR1 is SGHRS and CDR2 YFSETQ. CDR3 size: 17 residues. The CDR3 DNA sequence: TGCGCCAGCAGCTTGGGGGCCTGGACAGGGGGTAGTCCTGAAGCTTTCTTT. It specifies CASSLGAWTGGSPEAFF.

This clone was observed once. The CDR3, as DNA: TGTGCCAGCAGCCCCTATGGACTAGCCGGCGGGGAGCTGTTTTTT. Encoded protein: CASSPYGLAGGELFF. The chain joins TRBV7-3 to TRBJ2-2; TRBD2 matches 8 bases. The trim removed 5 bases at V and 7 bases at J, leaving 9 bases unmatched. Germline V lookup: CDR1 SGHTA, CDR2 FQGTGA. The CDR3 extends over 15 amino acids.

The CDR3 DNA sequence: TGTGCCAGCAGGGGGTGGGGGGAAGTCACTGAAGCTTTCTTT. Translation: CASRGWGEVTEAFF. The chain uses TRBV28 and TRBJ1-1, with a possible D match to TRBD1 (5 bases). The CDR3 is 14 amino acids. V was trimmed by 6 bases and J by 4 bases, leaving 15 bases between them. CDR1 and CDR2 from the germline V gene are MDHEN and SYDVKM.

The rearrangement uses TRBV6-5 and TRBJ1-1; D perhaps matches TRBD1 (6 bases). Between the trimmed V and J ends, which lost 5 bases and 7 bases, there was a span of 20 bases. Germline V gene sequence: CDR1 MNHEY, CDR2 SVGAGI. This CDR3 is 15 amino acids long. Written as DNA, the CDR3 is TGTGCCAGCAGTCTCCACAGGGAGGGGCGTCGTGAAGCTTTCTTT. Protein product: CASSLHREGRREAFF.

The V and J genes are TRBV12-3 or TRBV12-4 and TRBJ1-1; maybe TRBD1 (6 bases). V dropped 6 bases and J dropped 4 bases, with 12 bases sitting between them. This CDR3 is built from 13 residues. As DNA, the CDR3 is TGTGCCAGCAGCCGCACAGGGTTCACTGAAGCTTTCTTT. Translating gives CASSRTGFTEAFF.

In DNA form, the CDR3 reads TGTGCTAGTGGTTTGGCATTACAGGGGGTGGTTGGCTACACCTTC. Translation gives CASGLALQGVVGYTF. The chain uses TRBV12-5 and TRBJ1-2; 8 nucleotides line up with TRBD1. The CDR3 loop spans 15 amino acids. Germline values: CDR1 LGHNT, CDR2 FRNRAP. Losses at the gene ends were 1 base for V and 7 bases for J; bases not matched to a gene: 8.